These T cell receptor beta chains were read from a single sample in a study of post-analysis software for immune sequencing data. One entry per CDR3 protein results from TCRdb running MiXCR on the PCR reads. Among roughly 410,000 distinct CDR3 sequences listed, 30% to 45% were seen once. The sequenced material came from blood. Receptor source: a girl aged 5-17 years with multiple sclerosis. The CDR3 runs from the conserved cysteine through the conserved F or W. The D gene is left open where the match is weak. The size field is filled for only some rows; it gives once, few, many or a size class.

v_gene	j_gene	abundance	d_gene	CDR3aa	CDR3nt
TRBV10-3	TRBJ1-6	-	-	CAISEGLNSPLHF	TGTGCCATCAGTGAAGGCCTTAATTCACCCCTCCACTTT
TRBV7-9	TRBJ1-4	once	-	CASSLAGTSEKLFF	TGTGCCAGCAGCTTAGCTGGGACAAGTGAAAAACTGTTTTTT
TRBV15	TRBJ1-1	few	-	CATSIDGWTVNTEAFF	TGTGCCACCAGCATCGACGGGTGGACGGTGAACACTGAAGCTTTCTTT
TRBV20-1	TRBJ1-1	-	-	CSASRGPGDWGTEAFF	TGCAGTGCTAGTAGGGGTCCAGGGGATTGGGGCACTGAAGCTTTCTTT
TRBV4-1	TRBJ2-7	-	-	CASSQGDAPTYEQYF	TGCGCCAGCAGCCAAGGCGATGCCCCGACCTACGAGCAGTACTTC
TRBV19	TRBJ2-5	few	-	CASSIIVTEETQYF	TGTGCCAGTAGTATAATTGTGACGGAAGAGACCCAGTACTTC
TRBV20-1	TRBJ2-7	-	-	CSARGRVYEQYF	TGCAGTGCTCGGGGCCGGGTCTACGAGCAGTACTTC
TRBV12-3/TRBV12-4	TRBJ1-1	-	-	CASSLYRTDTEAFF	TGTGCCAGCAGTCTTTACCGAACTGACACTGAAGCTTTCTTT
TRBV5-1	TRBJ2-7	few	TRBD1	CASSAPTGTGTYEQYF	TGCGCCAGCAGCGCCCCCACCGGGACAGGGACCTACGAGCAGTACTTC
TRBV7-9	TRBJ2-1	-	TRBD1	CASSAVGTGHHEQFF	TGTGCCAGCAGCGCGGTGGGGACAGGGCACCATGAGCAGTTCTTC
TRBV20-1	TRBJ1-1	-	-	CSAKRGTSYMNTEAFF	TGCAGTGCTAAACGGGGGACTAGCTATATGAACACTGAAGCTTTCTTT
TRBV5-1	TRBJ1-5	many	-	CASTEGGGAQHF	TGCGCCAGCACCGAGGGTGGGGGGGCCCAGCATTTT
TRBV4-1	TRBJ2-4	few	-	CASSQEGGWGAKNIQYF	TGCGCCAGCAGCCAAGAGGGGGGCTGGGGGGCCAAAAACATTCAGTACTTC
TRBV12-5	TRBJ1-4	-	-	CASSLRGGAGEKLFF	TGTGCTAGTAGCCTTCGGGGGGGCGCCGGTGAAAAACTGTTTTTT
TRBV7-2	TRBJ2-3	-	TRBD2	CASSPQAGGSTDTQYF	TGTGCCAGCAGCCCCCAAGCGGGGGGTAGCACAGATACGCAGTATTTT
TRBV11-2	TRBJ1-5	few	TRBD1	CASSFTGAGQPQHF	TGTGCCAGCAGCTTCACAGGGGCAGGTCAGCCCCAGCATTTT
TRBV29-1	TRBJ2-5	-	-	CSVDGRGLQETQYF	TGCAGCGTTGATGGGCGGGGGCTCCAAGAGACCCAGTACTTC
TRBV20-1	TRBJ2-3	-	-	CSARGGHSTDTQYF	TGCAGTGCTAGAGGGGGGCATAGCACAGATACGCAGTATTTT
TRBV7-9	TRBJ1-2	-	-	CASSPRYGPGYGYTF	TGTGCCAGCAGCCCGAGGTACGGGCCGGGGTATGGCTACACCTTC
TRBV6-1	TRBJ2-1	-	-	CASSWTSTGNEQFF	TGTGCCAGCAGCTGGACAAGCACGGGGAATGAGCAGTTCTTC
TRBV5-1	TRBJ1-1	few	TRBD1	CASSPDRRWDEAFF	TGCGCCAGCAGTCCGGACAGGCGGTGGGATGAAGCTTTCTTT
TRBV24-1	TRBJ2-7	-	-	CATSDQNYEQYF	TGTGCCACCAGTGATCAGAACTACGAGCAGTACTTC
TRBV2	TRBJ1-4	-	-	CASSEWDATNEKLFF	TGTGCCAGCAGTGAATGGGACGCAACTAATGAAAAACTGTTTTTT
TRBV12-3/TRBV12-4	TRBJ2-1	few	-	CASANRPLGNEQFF	TGTGCCAGCGCCAACCGACCGTTGGGGAATGAGCAGTTCTTC
TRBV7-3	TRBJ2-1	few	-	CASSPDGGPYNEQFF	TGTGCCAGCAGCCCTGACGGGGGACCCTACAATGAGCAGTTCTTC
TRBV28	TRBJ2-5	-	TRBD2	CASSLLWSSGGEETQYF	TGTGCCAGCAGTTTATTATGGTCTAGCGGGGGAGAAGAGACCCAGTACTTC
TRBV7-2	TRBJ2-7	many	TRBD1	CASSTGQGYEQYF	TGTGCCAGCAGCACCGGACAGGGCTACGAGCAGTACTTC
TRBV20-1	TRBJ2-1	-	TRBD2	CSALNLLAVYSYNEQFF	TGCAGTGCTCTGAACTTACTAGCGGTTTACTCCTACAATGAGCAGTTCTTC
TRBV20-1	TRBJ2-5	many	TRBD1	CSARTGGGETQYF	TGCAGTGCTCGTACAGGGGGCGGGGAGACCCAGTACTTC
TRBV6-6	TRBJ1-4	-	-	CASSSGDNEKLFF	TGTGCCAGCAGCTCAGGTGATAATGAAAAACTGTTTTTT
TRBV27	TRBJ2-7	-	-	CASSRDGVSSYEQYF	TGTGCCAGCAGCCGTGACGGGGTGAGCTCCTACGAGCAGTACTTC
TRBV6-5	TRBJ2-7	few	TRBD1	CASSYSIPAGQGKDEQYF	TGTGCCAGCAGTTACTCGATCCCCGCGGGACAGGGGAAAGACGAGCAGTACTTC
TRBV7-9	TRBJ2-7	few	TRBD2	CASSLEVAGATYEQYF	TGTGCCAGCAGCTTGGAGGTAGCGGGGGCCACCTACGAGCAGTACTTC
TRBV12-3/TRBV12-4	TRBJ2-7	few	-	CASSLGDVSYEQYF	TGTGCCAGCAGTTTAGGGGACGTCTCCTACGAGCAGTACTTC
TRBV4-3	TRBJ1-2	-	TRBD1	CASTPGQGSYGYTF	TGCGCCAGCACGCCGGGACAGGGGTCTTATGGCTACACCTTC
TRBV6-5	TRBJ2-5	-	TRBD1	CASSYEARDRDRETQYF	TGTGCCAGCAGTTACGAAGCCCGGGACAGGGACCGAGAGACCCAGTACTTC
TRBV6-5	TRBJ2-3	-	-	CASSYSMREALGTDTQYF	TGTGCCAGCAGTTACTCAATGAGAGAGGCTCTAGGAACAGATACGCAGTATTTT
TRBV7-2	TRBJ2-3	-	-	CASSLGVESTQYF	TGTGCCAGCAGCTTAGGTGTCGAGAGTACGCAGTATTTT
TRBV4-2	TRBJ2-3	-	-	CASSQTLTSDTQYF	TGTGCCAGCAGCCAAACCCTGACATCAGATACGCAGTATTTT
TRBV19	TRBJ2-7	once	-	CASSRQGSHEQYF	TGTGCCAGTAGTCGGCAGGGGAGCCACGAGCAGTACTTC
TRBV5-1	TRBJ2-7	-	TRBD2	CASSLVGLAGGLSYEQYF	TGCGCCAGCAGCTTGGTCGGTCTAGCGGGGGGCCTCTCCTACGAGCAGTACTTC
TRBV11-2	TRBJ2-7	many	TRBD2	CASSLHAPGLAGYEQYF	TGTGCCAGCAGCCTCCATGCTCCCGGACTAGCGGGGTACGAGCAGTACTTC
TRBV20-1	TRBJ2-1	-	-	CSARGRRGSSYNEQFF	TGCAGTGCTAGAGGGCGTCGAGGGTCCTCCTACAATGAGCAGTTCTTC
TRBV20-1	TRBJ2-5	-	TRBD1	CSARDSRGETQYF	TGCAGTGCTAGGGATAGCAGGGGGGAGACCCAGTACTTC
TRBV7-2	TRBJ2-1	few	TRBD1	CASSFRHRGNEQFF	TGTGCCAGCAGCTTCAGACACAGGGGCAATGAGCAGTTCTTC
TRBV12-3/TRBV12-4	TRBJ1-2	-	TRBD1	CASSCDRGIGGYTF	TGTGCCAGCAGTTGTGACAGGGGAATAGGTGGCTACACCTTC
TRBV5-1	TRBJ1-1	-	TRBD1	CASSYPGQLEAFF	TGCGCCAGCAGCTACCCGGGACAGCTTGAAGCTTTCTTT
TRBV12-3/TRBV12-4	TRBJ2-7	many	-	CASRKGGTYEQYF	TGTGCCAGCAGAAAAGGGGGTACCTACGAGCAGTACTTC
TRBV27	TRBJ2-7	-	-	CASRKNPEDSYEQYF	TGTGCCAGCAGGAAGAACCCCGAAGACTCCTACGAGCAGTACTTC
TRBV6-1	TRBJ2-7	-	-	CASSEARPWAYEQYF	TGTGCCAGCAGTGAAGCGCGCCCGTGGGCCTACGAGCAGTACTTC
TRBV24-1	TRBJ2-5	few	TRBD1	CATSRGQGGGETQYF	TGTGCCACCAGCAGGGGACAGGGAGGAGGGGAGACCCAGTACTTC
TRBV30	TRBJ1-1	-	-	CAWKRGWAEAFF	TGTGCCTGGAAGAGGGGGTGGGCTGAAGCTTTCTTT
TRBV12-3/TRBV12-4	TRBJ2-1	few	-	CASSSQTGDEQFF	TGTGCCAGCAGTTCGCAGACGGGGGATGAGCAGTTCTTC